This T cell receptor (beta chain) was profiled in a study of blood T cell repertoires in COVID-19. Study details: The United States, Italy and Spain were the sources of the acute and convalescent COVID-19 samples.

Cohort placement rested on clinical history that participants reported themselves. Study processing details: Amplification of reference gene primers provided the estimated nucleated cell counts. Measured with immunoSEQ multiplex PCR; TCRdb has only the in-frame clones, and not every one. The V and J calls and clone size were taken over from that table, and D and trimming were inferred from the DNA. The data contain 150,000 or so clones, around four fifths of them singletons. From germline, CDR1 is MNHEY and CDR2 SMNVEV (reference sequence). The CDR3 is 14 amino acids. V dropped 5 bases and J dropped 6; count of bases not matched to a gene: 6.

The sequence derives from a man between 65 and 85 years old who had been exposed to COVID-19. The V call is TRBV27, the J call TRBJ1-4; 7 bases align to TRBD1. Sequencing was carried out using PBMCs or T cells enriched from blood (not recorded which). The CDR3 is CASSRTGADEKLFF. The CDR3 DNA sequence: TGTGCCAGCAGTCGCACAGGGGCGGATGAAAAACTGTTTTTT.